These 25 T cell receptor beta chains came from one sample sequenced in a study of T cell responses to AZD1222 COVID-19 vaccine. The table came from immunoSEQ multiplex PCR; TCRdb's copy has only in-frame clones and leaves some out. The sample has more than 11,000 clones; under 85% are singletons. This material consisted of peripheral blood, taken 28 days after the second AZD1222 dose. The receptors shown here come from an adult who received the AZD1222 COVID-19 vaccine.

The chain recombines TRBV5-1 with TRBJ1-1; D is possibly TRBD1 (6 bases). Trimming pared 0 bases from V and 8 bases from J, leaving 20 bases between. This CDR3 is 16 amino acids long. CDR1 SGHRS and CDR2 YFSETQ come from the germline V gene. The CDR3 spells CASSLAVLSTGREAFF. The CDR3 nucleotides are TGCGCCAGCAGCTTGGCCGTGTTATCTACAGGGCGAGAAGCTTTCTTT.

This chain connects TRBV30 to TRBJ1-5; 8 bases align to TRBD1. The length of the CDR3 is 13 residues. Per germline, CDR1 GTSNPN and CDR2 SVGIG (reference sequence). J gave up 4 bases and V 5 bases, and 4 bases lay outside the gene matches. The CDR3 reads CAWGGQENQPQHF. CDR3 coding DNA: TGTGCCTGGGGGGGACAGGAGAATCAGCCCCAGCATTTT.

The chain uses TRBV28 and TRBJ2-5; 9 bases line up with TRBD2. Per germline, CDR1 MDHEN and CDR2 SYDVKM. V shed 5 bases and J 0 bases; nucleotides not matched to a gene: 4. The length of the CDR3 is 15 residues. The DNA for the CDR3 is TGTGCCAGCAGTGGTCTAGCGGGGTACCAAGAGACCCAGTACTTC. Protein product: CASSGLAGYQETQYF.

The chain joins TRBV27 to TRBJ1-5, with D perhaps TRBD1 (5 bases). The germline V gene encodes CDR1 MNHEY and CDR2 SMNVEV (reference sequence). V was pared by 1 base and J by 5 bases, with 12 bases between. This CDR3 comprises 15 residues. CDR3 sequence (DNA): TGTGCCAGCAGTTTATATGGGACCGATTATCAGCCCCAGCATTTT. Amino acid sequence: CASSLYGTDYQPQHF.

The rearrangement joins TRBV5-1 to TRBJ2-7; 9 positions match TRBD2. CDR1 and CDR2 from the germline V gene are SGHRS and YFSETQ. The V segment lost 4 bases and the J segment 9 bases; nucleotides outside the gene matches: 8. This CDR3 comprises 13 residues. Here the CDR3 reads CASSPAGGVGQYF. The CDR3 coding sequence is TGCGCCAGCAGCCCAGCGGGGGGAGTAGGGCAGTACTTC.

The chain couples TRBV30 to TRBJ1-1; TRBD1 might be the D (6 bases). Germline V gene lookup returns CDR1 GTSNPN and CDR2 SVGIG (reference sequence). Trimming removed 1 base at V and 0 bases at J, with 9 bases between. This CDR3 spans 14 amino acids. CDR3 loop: CAWSGGAMNTEAFF. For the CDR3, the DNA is TGTGCCTGGAGTGGGGGGGCGATGAACACTGAAGCTTTCTTT.

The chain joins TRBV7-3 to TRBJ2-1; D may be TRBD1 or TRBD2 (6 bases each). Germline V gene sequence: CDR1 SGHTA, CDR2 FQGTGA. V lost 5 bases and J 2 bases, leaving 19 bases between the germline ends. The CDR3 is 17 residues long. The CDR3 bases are TGTGCCAGCAGCCCTCGCTTGGGGGCGGGGACCTACAATGAGCAGTTCTTC. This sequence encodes CASSPRLGAGTYNEQFF.

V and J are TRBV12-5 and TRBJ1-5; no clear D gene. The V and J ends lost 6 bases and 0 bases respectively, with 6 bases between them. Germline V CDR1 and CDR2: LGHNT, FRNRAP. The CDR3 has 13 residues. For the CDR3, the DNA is TGTGCTAGTGGAGCAGTTAGCAATCAGCCCCAGCATTTT. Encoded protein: CASGAVSNQPQHF.

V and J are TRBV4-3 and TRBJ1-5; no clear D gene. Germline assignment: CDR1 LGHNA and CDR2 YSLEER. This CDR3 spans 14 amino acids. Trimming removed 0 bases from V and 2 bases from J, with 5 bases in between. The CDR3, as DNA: TGCGCCAGCAGCCAAGAAGGCGGCAATCAGCCCCAGCATTTT. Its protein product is CASSQEGGNQPQHF.

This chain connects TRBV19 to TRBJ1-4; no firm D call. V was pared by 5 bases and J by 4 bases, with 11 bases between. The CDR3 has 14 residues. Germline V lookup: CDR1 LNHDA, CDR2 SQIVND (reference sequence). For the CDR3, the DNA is TGTGCCAGTAGTGCAGAACCGATTAATGAAAAACTGTTTTTT. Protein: CASSAEPINEKLFF.

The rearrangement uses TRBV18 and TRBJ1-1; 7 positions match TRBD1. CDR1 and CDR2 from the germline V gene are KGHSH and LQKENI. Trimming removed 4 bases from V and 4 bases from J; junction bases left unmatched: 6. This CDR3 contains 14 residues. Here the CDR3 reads CASSLEGAGTEAFF. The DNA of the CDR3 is TGTGCCAGCTCACTGGAGGGGGCAGGCACTGAAGCTTTCTTT.

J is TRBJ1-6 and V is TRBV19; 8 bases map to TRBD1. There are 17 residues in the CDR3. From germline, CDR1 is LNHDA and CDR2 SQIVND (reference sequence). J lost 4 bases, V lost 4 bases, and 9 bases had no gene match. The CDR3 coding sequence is TGTGCCAGTAGTACAGGGGGCGCGCGGCCTTATAATTCACCCCTCCACTTT. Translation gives CASSTGGARPYNSPLHF.

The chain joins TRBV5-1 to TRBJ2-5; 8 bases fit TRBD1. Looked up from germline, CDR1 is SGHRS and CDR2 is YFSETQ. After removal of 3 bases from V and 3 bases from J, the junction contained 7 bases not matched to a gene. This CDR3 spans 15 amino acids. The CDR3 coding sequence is TGCGCCAGCAGCTGGGCCAGGGGGCGCGAAGAGACCCAGTACTTC. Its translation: CASSWARGREETQYF.

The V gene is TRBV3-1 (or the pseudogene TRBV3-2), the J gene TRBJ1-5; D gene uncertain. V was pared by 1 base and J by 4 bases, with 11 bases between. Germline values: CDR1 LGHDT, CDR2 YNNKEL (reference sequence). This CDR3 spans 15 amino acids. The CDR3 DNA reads TGTGCCAGCAGCCAAGCCGGACGGACGAATCAGCCCCAGCATTTT. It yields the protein CASSQAGRTNQPQHF.

The DNA for the CDR3 is TGTGCCAGCTCACCACCTGGGACAGCAGATACAGATACGCAGTATTTT. Its translation: CASSPPGTADTDTQYF. The J gene is TRBJ2-3, the V gene TRBV18; TRBD1 matches at 7 bases. CDR1 KGHSH and CDR2 LQKENI come from the germline V gene. Trimming took 0 bases from V and 3 from J; bases not matched to a gene: 6. The CDR3 consists of 16 residues. The full variable domain, rest sourced from reference TRBV18 and TRBJ2-3, is NAGVMQNPRHLVRRRGQEARLRCSPMKGHSHVYWYRQLPEEGLKFMVYLQKENIIDESGMPKERFSAEFPKEGPSILRIQQVVRGDSAAYFCASSPPGTADTDTQYFGPGTRLTVL.

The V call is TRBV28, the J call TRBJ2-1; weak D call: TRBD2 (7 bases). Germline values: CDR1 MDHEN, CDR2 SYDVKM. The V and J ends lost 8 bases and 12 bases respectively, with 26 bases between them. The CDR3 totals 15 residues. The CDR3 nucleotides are TGTGCCAGCTCCCTCAGCGGGACACCTACTAACCTGCAGTTCTTC. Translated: CASSLSGTPTNLQFF.

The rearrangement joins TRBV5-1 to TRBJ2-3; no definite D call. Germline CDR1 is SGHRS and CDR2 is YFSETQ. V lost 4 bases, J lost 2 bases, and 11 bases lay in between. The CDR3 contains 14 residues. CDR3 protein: CASSVDRFTDTQYF. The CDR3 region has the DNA TGCGCCAGCAGCGTAGACCGATTCACAGATACGCAGTATTTT.

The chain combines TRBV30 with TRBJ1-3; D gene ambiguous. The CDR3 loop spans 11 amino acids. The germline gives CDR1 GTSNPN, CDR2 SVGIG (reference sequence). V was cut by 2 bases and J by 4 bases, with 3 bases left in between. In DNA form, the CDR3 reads TGTGCCTGGAGTACCGGAAACACCATATATTTT. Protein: CAWSTGNTIYF.

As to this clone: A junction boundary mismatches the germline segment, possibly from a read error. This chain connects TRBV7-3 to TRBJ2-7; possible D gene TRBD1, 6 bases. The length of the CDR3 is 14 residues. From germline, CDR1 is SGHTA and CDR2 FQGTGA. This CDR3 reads CASSVTGFMDEQYF. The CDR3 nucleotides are TGTGCCAGCAGCGTAACAGGGTTCATGGACGAGCAGTACTTC.

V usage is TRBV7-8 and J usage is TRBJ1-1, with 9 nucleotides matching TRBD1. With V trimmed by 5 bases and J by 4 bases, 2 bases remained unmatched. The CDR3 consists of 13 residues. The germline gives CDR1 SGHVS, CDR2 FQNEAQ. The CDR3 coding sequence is TGTGCCAGCAGCACACAGGGGGCCACTGAAGCTTTCTTT. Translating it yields CASSTQGATEAFF.

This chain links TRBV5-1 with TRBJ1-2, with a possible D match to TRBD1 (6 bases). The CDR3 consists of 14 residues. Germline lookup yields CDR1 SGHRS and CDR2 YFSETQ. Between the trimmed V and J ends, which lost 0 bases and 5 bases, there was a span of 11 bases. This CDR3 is CASSLDRVPYGYTF. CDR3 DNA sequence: TGCGCCAGCAGCTTGGACAGGGTACCTTATGGCTACACCTTC.

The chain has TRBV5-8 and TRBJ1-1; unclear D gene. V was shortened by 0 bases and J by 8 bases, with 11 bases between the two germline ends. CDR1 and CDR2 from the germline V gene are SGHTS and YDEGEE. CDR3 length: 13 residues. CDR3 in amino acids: CASSLGRGGEAFF. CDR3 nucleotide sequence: TGTGCCAGCAGCTTGGGACGAGGAGGGGAAGCTTTCTTT. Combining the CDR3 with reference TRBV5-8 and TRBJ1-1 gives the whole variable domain EAGVTQSPTHLIKTRGQQATLRCSPISGHTSVYWYQQALGLGLQFLLWYDEGEERNRGNFPPRFSGRQFPNYSSELNVNALELEDSALYLCASSLGRGGEAFFGQGTRLTVV.

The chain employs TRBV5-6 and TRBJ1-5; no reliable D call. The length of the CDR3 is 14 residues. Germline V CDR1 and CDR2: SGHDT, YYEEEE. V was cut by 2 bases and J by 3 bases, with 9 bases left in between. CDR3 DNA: TGTGCCAGCAGCTTAAGTATGACCAATCAGCCCCAGCATTTT. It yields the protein CASSLSMTNQPQHF.

In nucleotides, the CDR3 is TGTGCCAGCAGCATTCCAGGACGGTACGAGCAGTACTTC. This codes for CASSIPGRYEQYF. The rearrangement uses TRBV5-6 and TRBJ2-7, with D hard to call. The CDR3 spans 13 residues. V dropped 4 bases and J dropped 4 bases, with 12 bases sitting between them. Germline V lookup: CDR1 SGHDT, CDR2 YYEEEE.

CDR3 residues: CASSLRTGGEQYF. The CDR3 DNA reads as TGTGCCAGCAGCTTAAGGACAGGGGGCGAGCAGTACTTC. This chain joins TRBV7-7 and TRBJ2-7, with TRBD1 identical over 10 bases. Germline CDR1 SSHAT, CDR2 FNYEAQ (reference sequence). V dropped 2 bases and J dropped 6; count of bases not matched to a gene: 1. The CDR3 contains 13 residues. The full variable domain, rest sourced from reference TRBV7-7 and TRBJ2-7, is GAGVSQSPRYKVTKRGQDVTLRCDPISSHATLYWYQQALGQGPEFLTYFNYEAQPDKSGLPSDRFSAERPEGSISTLTIQRTEQRDSAMYRCASSLRTGGEQYFGPGTRLTVT.